This is a list of T cell receptor beta chains from one sample in a study of blood T cell repertoires in COVID-19. Some clones are missing from TCRdb's copy, which holds only in-frame ones; the method was immunoSEQ multiplex PCR. The table lists 300,000 to 400,000 clones, 70% to 90% of them singletons. Material: PBMCs or T cells enriched from blood (not recorded which). These receptors were taken from a woman aged 18-30 years who had recovered from COVID-19. CDR3s include the opening cysteine and the closing phenylalanine or tryptophan. Fields, in order: clone size, D gene, V gene, J gene, CDR3 protein, CDR3 DNA. A D gene is named only where the DNA matches it firmly. The size entry is marked missing in some rows and otherwise reads once, few, many or a size class.

-	TRBD1	TRBV11-1	TRBJ1-5	CASSPIPGQANQPQHF	TGTGCCAGCAGCCCCATTCCGGGACAGGCTAATCAGCCCCAGCATTTT
-	TRBD1	TRBV5-6	TRBJ1-2	CASSGQGPRVRYGYTF	TGTGCCAGCAGCGGACAGGGGCCGCGGGTTAGGTATGGCTACACCTTC
once	-	TRBV7-2	TRBJ1-1	CASSLDRLREAFF	TGTGCCAGCAGCTTAGATAGGTTGAGGGAGGCTTTCTTT
-	TRBD2	TRBV11-3	TRBJ2-5	CASSAGLAGLETQYF	TGTGCCAGCAGCGCAGGACTAGCGGGGCTGGAGACCCAGTACTTC
-	-	TRBV7-9	TRBJ1-2	CASSLAVQGIHGYTF	TGTGCCAGCAGCTTAGCTGTACAGGGAATACATGGCTACACCTTC
-	-	TRBV6-2/TRBV6-3	TRBJ1-5	CASSSSYRPTYSNQPQHF	TGTGCCAGCAGTTCGAGTTACAGGCCCACGTATAGCAATCAGCCCCAGCATTTT
-	-	TRBV12-3/TRBV12-4	TRBJ1-2	CASSFGQNYGYTF	TGTGCCAGCAGTTTTGGACAGAACTATGGCTACACCTTC
once	-	TRBV30	TRBJ1-1	CAGQMNTEAFF	TGTGCCGGCCAAATGAACACTGAAGCTTTCTTT
-	-	TRBV11-3	TRBJ2-2	CASSLGGANTGELFF	TGTGCCAGCAGCTTAGGCGGGGCGAACACCGGGGAGCTGTTTTTT
-	TRBD1	TRBV7-2	TRBJ2-7	CASSLGGQGVYEQYF	TGTGCCAGCAGCTTAGGGGGCCAGGGGGTCTACGAGCAGTACTTC
-	-	TRBV6-6	TRBJ2-2	CASSRDSGTEVNTGELFF	TGTGCCAGCAGTCGGGACTCCGGGACAGAAGTGAACACCGGGGAGCTGTTTTTT
-	-	TRBV29-1	TRBJ1-4	CSVERGNNEKLFF	TGCAGCGTTGAAAGGGGGAACAATGAAAAACTGTTTTTT
-	-	TRBV10-3	TRBJ2-2	CAISVFQRTGELFF	TGTGCCATCAGTGTCTTCCAGCGAACCGGGGAGCTGTTTTTT
-	-	TRBV9	TRBJ2-1	CASSVAHSPYNEQFF	TGTGCCAGCAGCGTAGCTCACAGCCCCTACAATGAGCAGTTCTTC
-	-	TRBV3-1/TRBV3-2	TRBJ1-2	CASSQAVGQGFHGYTF	TGTGCCAGCAGCCAAGCCGTGGGGCAGGGGTTCCATGGCTACACCTTC
-	-	TRBV6-1	TRBJ2-1	CASSEADKTGYNEQFF	TGTGCCAGCAGTGAAGCCGATAAGACAGGCTACAATGAGCAGTTCTTC
-	TRBD1	TRBV30	TRBJ1-2	CAWSGQGRGYGYTF	TGTGCCTGGAGTGGACAGGGAAGGGGCTATGGCTACACCTTC
-	-	TRBV9	TRBJ1-5	CASSVGAGPKHF	TGTGCCAGCAGCGTAGGGGCAGGGCCTAAGCATTTT
-	-	TRBV30	TRBJ1-2	CAWSVVSDYGYTF	TGTGCCTGGAGTGTAGTGTCGGACTATGGCTACACCTTC
-	-	TRBV5-4	TRBJ2-1	CASRSQVDYNEQFF	TGTGCCAGCAGGTCTCAGGTGGACTACAATGAGCAGTTCTTC
-	-	TRBV6-5	TRBJ2-2	CASLGGTNTGELFF	TGTGCCAGCCTCGGGGGTACAAACACCGGGGAGCTGTTTTTT
-	TRBD1	TRBV5-4	TRBJ1-4	CASSWAPGQGWEKLFF	TGTGCCAGCAGCTGGGCACCGGGACAGGGGTGGGAAAAACTGTTTTTT
-	-	TRBV27	TRBJ1-4	CATTRGWQGNEKLFF	TGTGCCACAACCCGCGGATGGCAGGGAAATGAAAAACTGTTTTTT
-	-	TRBV29-1	TRBJ1-1	CSVVSGNTEAFF	TGCAGCGTTGTCTCCGGGAACACTGAAGCTTTCTTT
few	-	TRBV30	TRBJ1-1	CAWSLQEETEAFF	TGTGCCTGGAGTCTGCAGGAGGAAACTGAAGCTTTCTTT
-	-	TRBV12-3/TRBV12-4	TRBJ2-2	CASSPGGELFF	TGTGCCAGCAGCCCAGGGGGGGAGCTGTTTTTT
-	TRBD2	TRBV2	TRBJ2-3	CASSAAGGPDTQYF	TGTGCCAGCAGTGCGGCGGGGGGGCCAGATACGCAGTATTTT
-	TRBD1	TRBV18	TRBJ1-2	CASSPVDRAVGYTF	TGTGCCAGCTCACCGGTTGACAGGGCGGTTGGCTACACCTTC
-	TRBD2	TRBV6-5	TRBJ2-7	CASSYGVAGDSYEQYF	TGTGCCAGCAGTTACGGGGTAGCGGGGGACTCCTACGAGCAGTACTTC
-	-	TRBV28	TRBJ2-3	CASSFRLSTDTQYF	TGTGCCAGCAGTTTTCGCCTAAGCACAGATACGCAGTATTTT
-	-	TRBV4-2	TRBJ2-3	CASSQAKSSAGTDTQYF	TGTGCCAGCAGCCAAGCTAAGTCCTCTGCGGGCACAGATACGCAGTATTTT
-	TRBD1	TRBV2	TRBJ2-7	CAGHRDRGYEQYF	TGTGCCGGCCACCGGGACAGGGGATACGAGCAGTACTTC
-	TRBD2	TRBV11-1	TRBJ2-3	CASKGRTSGGTDTQYF	TGTGCCAGCAAAGGGCGGACTAGCGGGGGCACAGATACGCAGTATTTT
-	TRBD1	TRBV10-3	TRBJ2-3	CAISEGTASTDTQYF	TGTGCCATCAGTGAGGGGACAGCTAGCACAGATACGCAGTATTTT
few	-	TRBV10-2	TRBJ1-4	CASSRKYRELPGTNEKLFF	TGCGCCAGCAGTAGGAAGTACAGGGAACTCCCTGGGACTAATGAAAAACTGTTTTTT
-	-	TRBV5-1	TRBJ1-4	CASSEGPGGEKLFF	TGCGCCAGCAGTGAGGGCCCGGGTGGCGAAAAACTGTTTTTT
few	-	TRBV5-6	TRBJ1-2	CASSLGQNNYGYTF	TGTGCCAGCAGCTTGGGGCAGAACAACTATGGCTACACCTTC
-	TRBD2	TRBV27	TRBJ2-5	CASSLWGGETQYF	TGTGCCAGCAGTTTATGGGGGGGAGAGACCCAGTACTTC
-	-	TRBV10-3	TRBJ1-2	CAISLRDTAYGYTF	TGTGCCATCAGTCTCCGGGACACTGCCTATGGCTACACCTTC
-	-	TRBV11-2	TRBJ1-2	CASSTTVHVYGYTF	TGTGCCAGCAGCACGACAGTCCACGTCTATGGCTACACCTTC
-	TRBD1	TRBV18	TRBJ2-1	CASSPGQGNNEQFF	TGTGCCAGCTCACCAGGACAGGGGAACAATGAGCAGTTCTTC
few	-	TRBV5-5	TRBJ1-5	CASSFGYSNQPQHF	TGTGCCAGCAGCTTCGGGTATAGCAATCAGCCCCAGCATTTT
-	TRBD2	TRBV10-3	TRBJ2-5	CATGLARGSGGEETQYF	TGTGCCACAGGGTTGGCGAGGGGTAGCGGGGGGGAAGAGACCCAGTACTTC
-	TRBD1	TRBV27	TRBJ2-2	CASSLRDRGPYTGELFF	TGTGCCAGCAGTCTTCGGGACAGGGGGCCGTACACCGGGGAGCTGTTTTTT
-	TRBD1	TRBV11-2	TRBJ2-7	CASSLGPAGQGPYEQYF	TGTGCCAGCAGCTTGGGACCCGCGGGACAGGGCCCCTACGAGCAGTACTTC
-	-	TRBV4-1	TRBJ2-7	CASSRRDEQYF	TGCGCCAGCAGTAGACGGGACGAGCAGTACTTC
-	TRBD1	TRBV19	TRBJ1-6	CASSIRQGSGRPRNSPLHF	TGTGCCAGTAGTATTCGACAGGGATCGGGTCGGCCCCGAAATTCACCCCTCCACTTT
-	-	TRBV5-4	TRBJ2-2	CASNNLVGGAPNTGELFF	TGTGCCAGCAACAACTTGGTGGGGGGGGCACCGAACACCGGGGAGCTGTTTTTT
-	-	TRBV6-6	TRBJ1-2	CASSYSSGSGVYGYTF	TGTGCCAGCAGTTACTCGTCGGGGAGCGGGGTCTATGGCTACACCTTC
-	-	TRBV4-1	TRBJ2-7	CASSLGGFSYEQYF	TGCGCCAGCAGCCTGGGGGGTTTCTCCTACGAGCAGTACTTC
-	-	TRBV7-9	TRBJ2-6	CASILFSPYGANVLTF	TGTGCCAGCATCCTTTTTTCCCCTTATGGGGCCAACGTCCTGACTTTC
few	-	TRBV28	TRBJ2-7	CASSLWLASSYEQYF	TGTGCCAGCAGTTTATGGCTAGCGAGCTCCTACGAGCAGTACTTC
-	TRBD1	TRBV2	TRBJ1-1	CASTQEGQGRSEAFF	TGTGCCAGCACCCAAGAGGGACAGGGCCGATCTGAAGCTTTCTTT
-	-	TRBV28	TRBJ1-4	CASSVLSESLFF	TGTGCCAGCAGTGTACTTTCTGAGAGCCTGTTTTTT
once	-	TRBV5-1	TRBJ1-5	CASSFGDTLRKPQHF	TGCGCCAGCAGCTTCGGGGACACCCTTAGGAAGCCCCAGCATTTT
-	TRBD2	TRBV5-1	TRBJ2-1	CASSLAGGSSNEQFF	TGCGCCAGCAGCTTGGCGGGGGGTAGCTCGAATGAGCAGTTCTTC
-	-	TRBV5-1	TRBJ2-5	CASSLRGAYEETQYF	TGCGCCAGCAGCTTGCGGGGGGCGTATGAAGAGACCCAGTACTTC
-	-	TRBV20-1	TRBJ1-2	CSARYSGGYTF	TGCAGTGCTAGGTATTCGGGTGGCTACACCTTC
few	TRBD2	TRBV5-1	TRBJ2-1	CASSLPLAGGYNEQFF	TGCGCCAGCAGCCTGCCCCTAGCGGGAGGCTACAATGAGCAGTTCTTC